The T cell receptor (beta chain) described here comes from a study of memory B cells and T cells in multiple sclerosis. Regarding the study as a whole: Normalization was needed because clone-set size differences affected shared clonotype counts.

Repertoires were generated with immunoSEQ multiplex PCR, while TCRdb's copy carries only in-frame clones and drops some. The sample shows about 15,000 clones, 69% of them seen only once. Trimming removed 2 bases from V and 3 bases from J, with 10 bases in between. Germline lookup yields CDR1 LNHDA and CDR2 SQIVND (reference sequence). This CDR3 region has 15 residues. Of note for this clone: The antigen is unknown.

The clonotype originates from a human donor with multiple sclerosis. Sequenced sample: memory (CD45RO+) CD4+ T cells from blood. V gene TRBV19 combines with J gene TRBJ1-4, with D unresolved. CDR3 nucleotides: TGTGCCAGTAGTATACGGAGGGCCGCTAATGAAAAACTGTTTTTT. The encoded protein is CASSIRRAANEKLFF.